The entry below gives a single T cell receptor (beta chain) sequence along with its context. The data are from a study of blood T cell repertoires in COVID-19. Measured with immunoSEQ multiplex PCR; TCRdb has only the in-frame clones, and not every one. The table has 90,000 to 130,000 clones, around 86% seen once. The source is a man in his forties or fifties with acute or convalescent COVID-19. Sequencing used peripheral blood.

CDR3 nucleotides: TGTGCCAGCAGCCTCGGACCGGGGAGGGCTTTCTTT. Residues: CASSLGPGRAFF. V and J are TRBV6-5 and TRBJ1-1; unclear D gene. Trimming took 6 bases from V and 11 from J, leaving 16 bases between them. Germline V gene lookup returns CDR1 MNHEY and CDR2 SVGAGI. The CDR3 has 12 amino acids.